This T cell receptor (beta chain) was sequenced during a study of shared clonotypes between healthy human individuals. Study details: Per donor, CD8 memory used one plate, CD8 naive used two, CD4 memory used three and CD4 naive used three.

Cells designated naive CD8 were CD45RO-negative and were positively selected for CCR7, with terminally differentiated effector memory CD45RA+ cells excluded. Comment on this clone: What it binds is not known.

Overall study results and limits: Generation probabilities of non-shared clonotypes were lower (relative to those shared by all four donors). The low donor count limited represented genetic and exposure-history diversity.

Assay used: immunoSEQ multiplex PCR; TCRdb lists only in-frame clones, some missing. The sample lists about 2.1 million clones, about 94% occurring once. The sample consisted of naive CD8+ T cells from PBMCs. The origin of this receptor is a man between 18 and 29 years old in good health. Some clones in this sample may be carry-over from other donors' samples.

The CDR3 coding sequence is TGTGCCAGCTCATACCGACCGGCCTCCTACAATGAGCAGTTCTTC. Translation gives CASSYRPASYNEQFF. The chain is built from TRBV2 and TRBJ2-1, with D unclear. The germline V and J ends were trimmed by 8 bases and 0 bases, with 14 bases remaining between them. The length of the CDR3 is 15 residues. CDR1 and CDR2 from the germline V gene are SNHLY and FYNNEI.